This is a list of T cell receptor beta chains from one sample in a study of T cells in Graves' hyperthyroidism and ophthalmopathy. MiXCR, run by TCRdb on the multiplex PCR reads, gives a single entry per CDR3 protein. The sample lists over 500,000 distinct CDR3 sequences, 12% to 15% occurring once. The sample comprised blood. All receptors come from a woman between 35 and 50 years old with Graves' hyperthyroidism. The CDR3 runs from the conserved cysteine through the conserved F or W. D genes are given only for firm matches. Some rows mark clone size as missing; the rest say once, few, many or name a class of expanded clone.

V gene	J gene	clone size	D gene	CDR3 DNA	CDR3 protein
TRBV11-2	TRBJ1-1	many	TRBD1	TGTGCCAGCAGCTGGGGGGACAGGGGCGCCACTGAAGCTTTCTTT	CASSWGDRGATEAFF
TRBV7-2	TRBJ2-3	many	.	TGTGCCAGCAGCCCCGCAGGGCTCCTGCTTACTGATACGCAGTATTTT	CASSPAGLLLTDTQYF
TRBV5-1	TRBJ1-1	.	TRBD1	TGCGCCAGCAGATTTTCGACAGGGGCGCAGAACACTGAAGCTTTCTTT	CASRFSTGAQNTEAFF
TRBV12-3/TRBV12-4	TRBJ2-3	many	TRBD2	TGTGCCAGCCAGCCGGCTAGCGGGAGTCGTACAGATACGCAGTATTTT	CASQPASGSRTDTQYF
TRBV28	TRBJ2-7	few	.	TGTGCCAGCAACCTCGGAGGGGACTACGAGCAGTACTTC	CASNLGGDYEQYF
TRBV5-1	TRBJ2-1	many	.	TGCGCCAGCAGCCCAATCGAGACCGGCAATGAGCAGTTCTTC	CASSPIETGNEQFF
TRBV6-1	TRBJ1-5	many	TRBD1	TGTGCCAGCACTAACGGACAGGGTCATCAGCCCCAGCATTTT	CASTNGQGHQPQHF
TRBV28	TRBJ1-5	many	.	TGTGCCAGCAGTTTACCGATCGGGACTCCAGAGGGCAATCAGCCCCAGCATTTT	CASSLPIGTPEGNQPQHF
TRBV7-2	TRBJ2-5	many	.	TGTGCCAGCAGCCCTGGAGTCACCGAGACCCAGTACTTC	CASSPGVTETQYF
TRBV20-1	TRBJ2-3	many	.	TGCAGTGCTGTCCAGCGGCGGGGTTACACAGATACGCAGTATTTT	CSAVQRRGYTDTQYF
TRBV6-4	TRBJ1-2	.	TRBD1	TGTGCCAGCAGTCCGCTTTCAGGGGGGCCCAACTATGGCTACACCTTC	CASSPLSGGPNYGYTF
TRBV10-2	TRBJ2-1	few	TRBD2	TGCGCCAGCAGTGAGGATCTAGCGGGAGGGCCGAGGAATGAGCAGTTCTTC	CASSEDLAGGPRNEQFF
TRBV3-1	TRBJ1-5	.	.	TGTGCCAGCAGCCAAGACTCGGGGGCAAGTCAGCCCCAGCATTTT	CASSQDSGASQPQHF
TRBV7-2	TRBJ2-6	few	TRBD1	TGTGCCAGCAGCTTATGGAATGTAGGGGGCTTATCTGGGGCCAACGTCCTGACTTTC	CASSLWNVGGLSGANVLTF
TRBV12-3/TRBV12-4	TRBJ2-5	many	.	TGTGCCAGCAGTCCCGGACCCGAAGGGACCCAGTACTTC	CASSPGPEGTQYF
TRBV5-1	TRBJ2-2	few	TRBD1	TGCGCCAGCAGTTTTGGACAGGGTGGTTCGTCCGGGGAGCTGTTTTTT	CASSFGQGGSSGELFF
TRBV25-1	TRBJ2-7	.	TRBD1	TGTGCCAGCTCCGGGACAGGGCGCGAGCAGTACTTC	CASSGTGREQYF
TRBV5-1	TRBJ1-2	many	TRBD1	TGCGCCAGCAGCCATCTGGGACAGGGGGCGGAGGGCTACACCTTC	CASSHLGQGAEGYTF
TRBV12-3/TRBV12-4	TRBJ2-5	many	TRBD2	TGTGCCAGCAGTTCAGGACTAGCGGGCCAAGAGACCCAGTACTTC	CASSSGLAGQETQYF